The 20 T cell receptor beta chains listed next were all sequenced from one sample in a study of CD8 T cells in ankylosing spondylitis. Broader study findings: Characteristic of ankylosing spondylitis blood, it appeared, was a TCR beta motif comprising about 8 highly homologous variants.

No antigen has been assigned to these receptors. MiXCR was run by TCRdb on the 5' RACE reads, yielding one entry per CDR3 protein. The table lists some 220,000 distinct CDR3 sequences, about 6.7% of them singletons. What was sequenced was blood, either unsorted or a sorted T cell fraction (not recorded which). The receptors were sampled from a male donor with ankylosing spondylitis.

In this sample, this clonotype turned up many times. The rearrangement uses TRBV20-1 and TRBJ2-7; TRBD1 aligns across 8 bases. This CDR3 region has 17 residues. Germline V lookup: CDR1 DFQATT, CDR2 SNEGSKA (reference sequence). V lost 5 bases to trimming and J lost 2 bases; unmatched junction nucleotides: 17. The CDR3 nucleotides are TGCAGTGCTCCCGCCAGGACAGGGCGTCGGGTTGCCTACGAGCAGTACTTC. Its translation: CSAPARTGRRVAYEQYF.

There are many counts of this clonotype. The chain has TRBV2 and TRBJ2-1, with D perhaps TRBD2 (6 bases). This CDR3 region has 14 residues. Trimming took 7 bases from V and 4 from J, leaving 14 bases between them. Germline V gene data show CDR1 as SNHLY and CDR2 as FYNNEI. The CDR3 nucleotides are TGTGCCAGCAACGGGCGGACTACTTACAATGAGCAGTTCTTC. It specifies CASNGRTTYNEQFF.

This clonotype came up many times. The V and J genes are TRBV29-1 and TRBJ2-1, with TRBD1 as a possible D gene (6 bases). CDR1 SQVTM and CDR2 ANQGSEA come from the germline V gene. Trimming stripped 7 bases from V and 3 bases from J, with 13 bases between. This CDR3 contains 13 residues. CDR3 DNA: TGCAGCGCCCGACAGGAGAACTACAATGAGCAGTTCTTC. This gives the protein CSARQENYNEQFF.

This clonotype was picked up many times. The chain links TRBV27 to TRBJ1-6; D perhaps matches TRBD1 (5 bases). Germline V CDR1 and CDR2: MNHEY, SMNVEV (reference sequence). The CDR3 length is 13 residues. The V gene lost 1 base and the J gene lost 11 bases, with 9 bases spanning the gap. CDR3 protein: CASSLFRGTPLHF. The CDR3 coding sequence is TGTGCCAGCAGTTTATTCCGGGGCACACCCCTCCACTTT.

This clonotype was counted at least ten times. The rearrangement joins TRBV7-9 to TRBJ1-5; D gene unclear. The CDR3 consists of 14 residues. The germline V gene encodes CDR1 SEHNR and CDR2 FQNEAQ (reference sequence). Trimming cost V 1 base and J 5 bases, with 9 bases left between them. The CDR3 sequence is CASSLDGRYQPQHF. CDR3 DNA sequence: TGTGCCAGCAGCTTAGACGGACGCTATCAGCCCCAGCATTTT.

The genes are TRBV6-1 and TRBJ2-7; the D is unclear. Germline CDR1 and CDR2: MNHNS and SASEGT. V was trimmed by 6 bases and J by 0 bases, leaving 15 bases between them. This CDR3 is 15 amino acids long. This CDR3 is CASSQHSIGSYEQYF. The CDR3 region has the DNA TGTGCCAGCAGCCAACACTCCATAGGCTCCTACGAGCAGTACTTC.

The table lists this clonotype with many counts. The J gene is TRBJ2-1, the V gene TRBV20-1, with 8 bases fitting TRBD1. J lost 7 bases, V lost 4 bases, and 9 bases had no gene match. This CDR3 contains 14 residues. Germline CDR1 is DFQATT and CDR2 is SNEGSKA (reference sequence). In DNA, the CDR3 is TGCAGTGCTACCAGTTTACAGGGGGGAAATGAGCAGTTCTTC. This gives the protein CSATSLQGGNEQFF.

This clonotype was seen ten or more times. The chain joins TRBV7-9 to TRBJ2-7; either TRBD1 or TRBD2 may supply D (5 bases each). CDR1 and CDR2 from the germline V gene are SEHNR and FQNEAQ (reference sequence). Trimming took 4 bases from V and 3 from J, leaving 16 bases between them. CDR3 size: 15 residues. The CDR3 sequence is CASSSSGDPLYEQYF. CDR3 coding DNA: TGTGCCAGCAGCTCCTCCGGGGACCCCCTCTACGAGCAGTACTTC.

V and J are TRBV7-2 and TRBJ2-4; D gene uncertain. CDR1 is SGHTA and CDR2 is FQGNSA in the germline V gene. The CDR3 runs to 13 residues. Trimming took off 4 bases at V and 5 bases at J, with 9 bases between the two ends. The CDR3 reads CASSSPLENIQYF. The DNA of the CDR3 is TGTGCCAGCAGCTCCCCCCTGGAAAACATTCAGTACTTC.

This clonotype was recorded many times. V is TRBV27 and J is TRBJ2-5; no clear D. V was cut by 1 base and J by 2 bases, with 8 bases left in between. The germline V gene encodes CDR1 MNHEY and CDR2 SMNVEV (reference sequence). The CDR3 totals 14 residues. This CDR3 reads CASSLLDGQETQYF. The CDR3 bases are TGTGCCAGCAGTTTATTGGACGGACAAGAGACCCAGTACTTC.

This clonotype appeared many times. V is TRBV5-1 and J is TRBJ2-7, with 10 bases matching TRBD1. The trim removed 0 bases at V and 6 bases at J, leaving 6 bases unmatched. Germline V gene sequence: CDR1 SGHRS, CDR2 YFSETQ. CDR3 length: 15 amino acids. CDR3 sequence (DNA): TGCGCCAGCAGCTTGGGACAGGGGGCAAGAGGCGAGCAGTACTTC. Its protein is CASSLGQGARGEQYF.

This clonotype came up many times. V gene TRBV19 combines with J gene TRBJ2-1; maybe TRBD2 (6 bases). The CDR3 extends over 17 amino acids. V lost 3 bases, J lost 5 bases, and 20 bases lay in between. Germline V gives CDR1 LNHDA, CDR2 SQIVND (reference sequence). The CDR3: CASSIPKGLGTHNEQFF. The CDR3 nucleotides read TGTGCCAGTAGTATCCCGAAGGGACTTGGCACACACAATGAGCAGTTCTTC.

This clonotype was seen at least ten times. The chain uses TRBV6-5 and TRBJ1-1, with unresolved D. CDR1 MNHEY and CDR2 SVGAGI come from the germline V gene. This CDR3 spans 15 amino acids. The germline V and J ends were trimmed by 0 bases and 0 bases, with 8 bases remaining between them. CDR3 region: CASSYSGSMNTEAFF. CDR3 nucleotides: TGTGCCAGCAGTTACTCTGGCAGTATGAACACTGAAGCTTTCTTT.

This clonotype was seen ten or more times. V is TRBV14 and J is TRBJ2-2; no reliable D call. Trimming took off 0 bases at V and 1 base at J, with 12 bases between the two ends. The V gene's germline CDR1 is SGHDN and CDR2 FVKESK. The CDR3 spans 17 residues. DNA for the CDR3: TGTGCCAGCAGCCAAGATCCGCGCATTAGGAACACCGGGGAGCTGTTTTTT. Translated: CASSQDPRIRNTGELFF. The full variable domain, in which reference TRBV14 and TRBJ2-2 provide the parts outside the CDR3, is EAGVTQFPSHSVIEKGQTVTLRCDPISGHDNLYWYRRVMGKEIKFLLHFVKESKQDESGMPNNRFLAERTGGTYSTLKVQPAELEDSGVYFCASSQDPRIRNTGELFFGEGSRLTVL.

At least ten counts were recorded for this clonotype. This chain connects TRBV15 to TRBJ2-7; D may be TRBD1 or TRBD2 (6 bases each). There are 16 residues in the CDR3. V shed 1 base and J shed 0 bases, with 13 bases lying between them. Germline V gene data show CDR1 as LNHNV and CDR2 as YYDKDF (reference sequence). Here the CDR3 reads CATSRGVGGSSYEQYF. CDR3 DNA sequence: TGTGCCACCAGCAGAGGAGTGGGGGGCAGCTCCTACGAGCAGTACTTC.

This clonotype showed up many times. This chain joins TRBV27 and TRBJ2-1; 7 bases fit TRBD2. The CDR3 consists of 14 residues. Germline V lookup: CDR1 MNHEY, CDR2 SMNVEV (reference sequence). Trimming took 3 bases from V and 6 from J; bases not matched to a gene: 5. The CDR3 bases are TGTGCCAGCAGTTTGGGCGGGAGTTTCAATGAGCAGTTCTTC. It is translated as CASSLGGSFNEQFF.

The CDR3 DNA sequence: TGCAGCGTTGTTGAGGGTACTGAAGCTTTCTTT. This sequence encodes CSVVEGTEAFF. This rearrangement joins TRBV29-1 to TRBJ1-1; D not certain. This CDR3 has 11 residues. V was cut by 4 bases and J by 5 bases, with 8 bases left in between. Germline-derived CDR1 and CDR2 are SQVTM and ANQGSEA.

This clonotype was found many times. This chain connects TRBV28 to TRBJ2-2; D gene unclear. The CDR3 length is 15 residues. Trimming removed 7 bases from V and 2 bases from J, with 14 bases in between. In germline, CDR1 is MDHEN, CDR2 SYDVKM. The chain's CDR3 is CASNPTVGNTGELFF. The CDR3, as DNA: TGTGCCAGCAACCCCACCGTGGGCAACACCGGGGAGCTGTTTTTT. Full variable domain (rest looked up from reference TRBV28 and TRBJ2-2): DVKVTQSSRYLVKRTGEKVFLECVQDMDHENMFWYRQDPGLGLRLIYFSYDVKMKEKGDIPEGYSVSREKKERFSLILESASTNQTSMYLCASNPTVGNTGELFFGEGSRLTVL.

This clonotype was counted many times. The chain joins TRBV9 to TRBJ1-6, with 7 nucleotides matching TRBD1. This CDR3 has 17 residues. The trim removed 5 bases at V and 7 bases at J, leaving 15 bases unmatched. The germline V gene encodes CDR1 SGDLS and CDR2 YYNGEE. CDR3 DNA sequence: TGTGCCAGCAGTGTATTGATGACAGGGACCAGAAATTCACCCCTCCACTTT. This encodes CASSVLMTGTRNSPLHF.

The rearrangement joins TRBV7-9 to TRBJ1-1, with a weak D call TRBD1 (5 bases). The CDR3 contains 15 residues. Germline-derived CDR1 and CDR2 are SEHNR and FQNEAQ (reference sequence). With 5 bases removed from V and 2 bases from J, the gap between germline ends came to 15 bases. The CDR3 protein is CASSDYPDSNTEAFF. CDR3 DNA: TGTGCCAGCAGCGATTATCCTGACAGTAACACTGAAGCTTTCTTT.